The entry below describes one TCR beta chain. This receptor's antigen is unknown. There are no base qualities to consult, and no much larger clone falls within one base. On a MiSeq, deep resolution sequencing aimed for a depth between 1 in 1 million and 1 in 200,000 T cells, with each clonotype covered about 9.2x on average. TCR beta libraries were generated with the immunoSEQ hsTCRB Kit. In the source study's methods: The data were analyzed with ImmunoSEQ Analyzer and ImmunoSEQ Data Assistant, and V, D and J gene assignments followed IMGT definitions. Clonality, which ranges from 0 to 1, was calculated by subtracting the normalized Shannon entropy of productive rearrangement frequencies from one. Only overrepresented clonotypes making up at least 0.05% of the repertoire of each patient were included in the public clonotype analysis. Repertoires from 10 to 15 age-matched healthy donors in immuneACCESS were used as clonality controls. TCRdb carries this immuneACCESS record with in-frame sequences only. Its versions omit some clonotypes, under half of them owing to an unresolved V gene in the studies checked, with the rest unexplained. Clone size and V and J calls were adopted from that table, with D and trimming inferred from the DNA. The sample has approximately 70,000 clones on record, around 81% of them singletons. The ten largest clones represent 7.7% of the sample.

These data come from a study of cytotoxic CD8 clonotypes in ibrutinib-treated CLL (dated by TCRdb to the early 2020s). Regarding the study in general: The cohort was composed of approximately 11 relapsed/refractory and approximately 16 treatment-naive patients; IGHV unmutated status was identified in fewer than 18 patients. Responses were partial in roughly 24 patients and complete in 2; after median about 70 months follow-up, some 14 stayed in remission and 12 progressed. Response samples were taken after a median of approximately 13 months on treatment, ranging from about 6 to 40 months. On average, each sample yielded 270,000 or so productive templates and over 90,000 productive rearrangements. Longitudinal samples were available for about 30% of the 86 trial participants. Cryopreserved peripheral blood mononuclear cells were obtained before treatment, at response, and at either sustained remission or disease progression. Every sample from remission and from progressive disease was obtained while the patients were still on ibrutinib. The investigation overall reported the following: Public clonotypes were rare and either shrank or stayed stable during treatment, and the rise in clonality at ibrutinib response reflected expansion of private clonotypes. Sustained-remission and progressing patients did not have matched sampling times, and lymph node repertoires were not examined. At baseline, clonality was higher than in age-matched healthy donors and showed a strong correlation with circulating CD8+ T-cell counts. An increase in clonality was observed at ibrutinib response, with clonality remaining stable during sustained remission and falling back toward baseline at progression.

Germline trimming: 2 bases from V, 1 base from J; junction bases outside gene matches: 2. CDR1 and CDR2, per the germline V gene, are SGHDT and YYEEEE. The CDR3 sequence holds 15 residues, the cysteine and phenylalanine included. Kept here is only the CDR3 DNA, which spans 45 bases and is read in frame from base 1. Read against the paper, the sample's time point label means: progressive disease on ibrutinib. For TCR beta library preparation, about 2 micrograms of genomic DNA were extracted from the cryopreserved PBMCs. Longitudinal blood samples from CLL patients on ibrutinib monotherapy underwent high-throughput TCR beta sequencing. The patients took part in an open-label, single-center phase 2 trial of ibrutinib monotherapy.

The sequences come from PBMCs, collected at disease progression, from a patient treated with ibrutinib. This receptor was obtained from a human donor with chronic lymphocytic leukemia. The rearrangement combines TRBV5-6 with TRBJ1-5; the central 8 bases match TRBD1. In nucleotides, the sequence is TGTGCCAGCAGCTTCTACAGGGGGAGCAATCAGCCCCAGCATTTT. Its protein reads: CASSFYRGSNQPQHF.